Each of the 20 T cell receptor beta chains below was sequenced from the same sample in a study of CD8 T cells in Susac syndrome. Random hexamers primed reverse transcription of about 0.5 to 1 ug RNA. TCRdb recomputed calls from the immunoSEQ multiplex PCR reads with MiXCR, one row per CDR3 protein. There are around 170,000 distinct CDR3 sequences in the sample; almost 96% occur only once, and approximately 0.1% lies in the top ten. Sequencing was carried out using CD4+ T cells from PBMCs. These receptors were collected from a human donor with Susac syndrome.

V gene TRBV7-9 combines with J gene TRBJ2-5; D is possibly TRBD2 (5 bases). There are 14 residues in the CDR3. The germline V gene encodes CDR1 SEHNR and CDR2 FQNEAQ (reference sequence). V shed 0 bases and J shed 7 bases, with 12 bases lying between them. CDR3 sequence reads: CASSLAFNEGTQYF. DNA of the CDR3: TGTGCCAGCAGCTTAGCCTTTAACGAGGGGACCCAGTACTTC.

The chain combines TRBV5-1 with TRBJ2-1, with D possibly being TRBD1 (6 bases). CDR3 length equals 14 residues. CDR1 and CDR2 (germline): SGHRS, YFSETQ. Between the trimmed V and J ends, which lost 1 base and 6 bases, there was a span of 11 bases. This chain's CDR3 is CASSLKDSPNEQFF. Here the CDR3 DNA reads TGCGCCAGCAGCTTGAAGGACAGCCCCAATGAGCAGTTCTTC.

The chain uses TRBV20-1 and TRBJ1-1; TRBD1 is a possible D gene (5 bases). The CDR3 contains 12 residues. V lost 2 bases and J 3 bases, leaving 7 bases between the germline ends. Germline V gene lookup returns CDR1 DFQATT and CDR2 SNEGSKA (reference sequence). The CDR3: CSARRGDTEAFF. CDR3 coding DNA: TGCAGTGCTAGAAGGGGAGACACTGAAGCTTTCTTT.

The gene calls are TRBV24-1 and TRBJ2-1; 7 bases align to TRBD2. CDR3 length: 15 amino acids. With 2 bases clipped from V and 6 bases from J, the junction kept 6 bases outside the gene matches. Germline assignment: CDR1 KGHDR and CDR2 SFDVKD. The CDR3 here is CATSDSATSVNEQFF. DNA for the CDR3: TGTGCCACCAGTGATTCCGCTACTAGCGTCAATGAGCAGTTCTTC.

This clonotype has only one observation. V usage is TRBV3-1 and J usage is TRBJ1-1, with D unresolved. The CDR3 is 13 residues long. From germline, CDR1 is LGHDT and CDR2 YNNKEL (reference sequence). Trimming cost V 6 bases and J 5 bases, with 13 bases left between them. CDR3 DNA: TGTGCCAGCAGACCGGACCTCTTGACTGAAGCTTTCTTT. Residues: CASRPDLLTEAFF.

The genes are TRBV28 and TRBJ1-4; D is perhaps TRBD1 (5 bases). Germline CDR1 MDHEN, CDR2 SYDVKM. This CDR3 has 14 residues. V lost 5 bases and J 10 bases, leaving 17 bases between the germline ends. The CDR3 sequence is CASSLSGGDGKLFF. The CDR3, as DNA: TGTGCCAGCAGTCTCAGCGGGGGAGATGGAAAACTGTTTTTT.

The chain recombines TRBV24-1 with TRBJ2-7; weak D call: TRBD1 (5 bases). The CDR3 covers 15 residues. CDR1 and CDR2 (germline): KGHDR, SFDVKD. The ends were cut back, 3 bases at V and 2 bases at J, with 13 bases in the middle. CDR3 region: CATSDLGPGPYEQYF. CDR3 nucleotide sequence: TGTGCCACCAGTGATCTGGGGCCAGGGCCCTACGAGCAGTACTTC.

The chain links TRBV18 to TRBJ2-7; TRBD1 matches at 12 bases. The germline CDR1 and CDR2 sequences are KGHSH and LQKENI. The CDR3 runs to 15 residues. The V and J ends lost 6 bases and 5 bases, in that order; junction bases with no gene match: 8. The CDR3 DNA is TGTGCCAGCTCCCCCCGGGACAGGGGGCGGCACGAGCAGTACTTC. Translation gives CASSPRDRGRHEQYF.

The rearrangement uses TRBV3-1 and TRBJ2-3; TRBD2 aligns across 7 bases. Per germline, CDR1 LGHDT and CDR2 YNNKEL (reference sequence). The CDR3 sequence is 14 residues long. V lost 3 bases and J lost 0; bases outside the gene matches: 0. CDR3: CASSQRGSTDTQYF. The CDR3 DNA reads TGTGCCAGCAGCCAGCGGGGGAGCACAGATACGCAGTATTTT.

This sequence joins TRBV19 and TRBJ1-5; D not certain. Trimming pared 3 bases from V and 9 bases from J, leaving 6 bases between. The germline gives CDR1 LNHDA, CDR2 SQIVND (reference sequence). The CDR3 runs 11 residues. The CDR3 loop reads CASSIRGPQHF. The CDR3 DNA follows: TGTGCCAGTAGTATTCGCGGGCCCCAGCATTTT.

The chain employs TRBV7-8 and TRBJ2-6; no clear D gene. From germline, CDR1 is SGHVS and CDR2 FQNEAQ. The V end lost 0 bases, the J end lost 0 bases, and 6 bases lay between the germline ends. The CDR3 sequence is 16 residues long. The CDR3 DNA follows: TGTGCCAGCAGCTTAGCCGTTCGCTCTGGGGCCAACGTCCTGACTTTC. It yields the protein CASSLAVRSGANVLTF.

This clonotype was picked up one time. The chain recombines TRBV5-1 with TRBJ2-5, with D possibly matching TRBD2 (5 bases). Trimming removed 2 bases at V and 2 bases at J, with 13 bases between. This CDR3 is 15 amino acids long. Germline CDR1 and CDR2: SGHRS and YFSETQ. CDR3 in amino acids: CASSFQRLQQETQYF. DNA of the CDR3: TGCGCCAGCAGCTTTCAAAGACTACAACAAGAGACCCAGTACTTC.

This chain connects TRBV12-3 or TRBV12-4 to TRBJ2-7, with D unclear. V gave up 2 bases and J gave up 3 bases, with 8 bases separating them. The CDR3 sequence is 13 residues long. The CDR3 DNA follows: TGTGCCAGCAGTTTACGGTCGATCTACGAGCAGTACTTC. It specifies CASSLRSIYEQYF.

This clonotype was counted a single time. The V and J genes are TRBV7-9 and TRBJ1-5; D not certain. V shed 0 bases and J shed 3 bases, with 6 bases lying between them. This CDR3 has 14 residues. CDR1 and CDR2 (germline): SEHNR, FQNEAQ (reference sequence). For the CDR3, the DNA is TGTGCCAGCAGCTTAGCGGCAGACAATCAGCCCCAGCATTTT. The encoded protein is CASSLAADNQPQHF. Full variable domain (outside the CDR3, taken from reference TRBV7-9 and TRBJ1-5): DTGVSQNPRHKITKRGQNVTFRCDPISEHNRLYWYRQTLGQGPEFLTYFQNEAQLEKSRLLSDRFSAERPKGSFSTLEIQRTEQGDSAMYLCASSLAADNQPQHFGDGTRLSIL.

The CDR3 coding sequence is TGTGCCTGGAGGTTGGACAGAAACACTGAAGCTTTCTTT. Protein sequence: CAWRLDRNTEAFF. The chain employs TRBV30 and TRBJ1-1; maybe TRBD1 (6 bases). This CDR3 is built from 13 residues. V lost 3 bases and J 2 bases, leaving 10 bases between the germline ends. Germline V gene sequence: CDR1 GTSNPN, CDR2 SVGIG (reference sequence).

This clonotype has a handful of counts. For the CDR3, the DNA is TGCAGTGCTAGGCTAGCGGGGGGGTACAATGAGCAGTTCTTC. Amino acids: CSARLAGGYNEQFF. The chain links TRBV20-1 to TRBJ2-1; 12 bases are a match to TRBD2. Trimming at V came to 3 bases and at J to 4 bases, leaving 1 base not matched to a gene. Germline V lookup: CDR1 DFQATT, CDR2 SNEGSKA (reference sequence). The CDR3 extends over 14 amino acids.

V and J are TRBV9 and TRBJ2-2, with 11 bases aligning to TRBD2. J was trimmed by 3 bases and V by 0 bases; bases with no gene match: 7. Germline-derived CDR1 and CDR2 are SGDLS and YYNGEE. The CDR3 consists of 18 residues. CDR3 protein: CASSVDPSGGRYTGELFF. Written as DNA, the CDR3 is TGTGCCAGCAGCGTAGATCCTAGCGGGGGGCGATACACCGGGGAGCTGTTTTTT.

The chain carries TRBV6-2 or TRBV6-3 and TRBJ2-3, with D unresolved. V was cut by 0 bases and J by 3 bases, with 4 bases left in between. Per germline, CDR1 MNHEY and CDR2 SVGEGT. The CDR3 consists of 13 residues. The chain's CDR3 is CASSYSNTDTQYF. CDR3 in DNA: TGTGCCAGCAGTTACTCGAATACAGATACGCAGTATTTT.

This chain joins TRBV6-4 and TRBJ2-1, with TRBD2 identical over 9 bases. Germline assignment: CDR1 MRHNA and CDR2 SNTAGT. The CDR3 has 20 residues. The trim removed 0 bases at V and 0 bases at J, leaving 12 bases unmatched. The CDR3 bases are TGTGCCAGCAGTGACTCTCCCAGCGGGGGGCTCCTGAGCTCCTACAATGAGCAGTTCTTC. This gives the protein CASSDSPSGGLLSSYNEQFF.

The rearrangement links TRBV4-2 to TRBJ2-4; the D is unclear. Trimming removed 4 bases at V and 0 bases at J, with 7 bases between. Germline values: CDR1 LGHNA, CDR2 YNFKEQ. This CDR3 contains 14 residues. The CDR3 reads CASSRVLAKNIQYF. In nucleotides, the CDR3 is TGTGCCAGCAGCCGGGTTCTAGCCAAAAACATTCAGTACTTC.